This T cell receptor beta chain was retrieved from a study of blood T cell repertoires in COVID-19. The CDR3 is 15 residues long. Trimming stripped 3 bases from V and 4 bases from J, with 13 bases between. CDR1 is SGHVS, CDR2 FQNEAQ, per germline. TCRdb's table, derived via immunoSEQ multiplex PCR, lists solely in-frame clones and lacks some. The repertoire has some 83,000 clones, around nine tenths of them found once; the top ten carry 4% to 6%. The sequence came from a woman older than 75 with active or convalescent COVID-19. Material for sequencing was peripheral blood. The J gene is TRBJ1-5, the V gene TRBV7-8, with a tentative D call TRBD1 (5 bases). The CDR3 protein is CASSFDQGMNQPQHF. CDR3 nucleotide sequence: TGTGCCAGCAGCTTCGATCAGGGAATGAATCAGCCCCAGCATTTT.